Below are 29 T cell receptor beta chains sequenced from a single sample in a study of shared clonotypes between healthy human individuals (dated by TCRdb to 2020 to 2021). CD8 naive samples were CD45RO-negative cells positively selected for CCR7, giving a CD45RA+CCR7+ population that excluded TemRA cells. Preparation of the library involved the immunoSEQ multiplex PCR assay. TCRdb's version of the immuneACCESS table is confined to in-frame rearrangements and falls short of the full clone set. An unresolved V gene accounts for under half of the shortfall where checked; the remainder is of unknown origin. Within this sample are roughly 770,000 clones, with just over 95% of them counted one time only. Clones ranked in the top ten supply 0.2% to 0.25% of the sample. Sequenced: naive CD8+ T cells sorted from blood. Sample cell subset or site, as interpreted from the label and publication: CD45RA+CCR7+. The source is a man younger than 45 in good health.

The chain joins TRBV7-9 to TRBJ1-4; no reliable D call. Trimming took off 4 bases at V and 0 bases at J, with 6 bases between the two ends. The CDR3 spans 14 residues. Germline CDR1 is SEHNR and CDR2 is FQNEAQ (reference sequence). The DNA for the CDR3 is TGTGCCAGCAGCTCCTCGGCAACTAATGAAAAACTGTTTTTT. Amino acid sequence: CASSSSATNEKLFF.

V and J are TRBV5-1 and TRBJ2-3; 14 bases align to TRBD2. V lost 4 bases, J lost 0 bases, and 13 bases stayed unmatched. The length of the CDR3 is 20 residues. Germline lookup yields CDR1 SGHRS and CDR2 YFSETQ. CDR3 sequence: CASSQIGTSGRTTSTDTQYF. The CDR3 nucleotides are TGCGCCAGCAGCCAGATTGGGACTAGCGGGAGAACCACAAGCACAGATACGCAGTATTTT.

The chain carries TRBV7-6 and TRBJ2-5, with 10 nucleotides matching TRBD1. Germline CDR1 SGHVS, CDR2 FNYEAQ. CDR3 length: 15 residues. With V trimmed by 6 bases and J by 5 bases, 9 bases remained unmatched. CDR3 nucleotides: TGTGCCAGCAGTTCCCGGGACAGGGGTGGCGAGACCCAGTACTTC. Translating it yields CASSSRDRGGETQYF.

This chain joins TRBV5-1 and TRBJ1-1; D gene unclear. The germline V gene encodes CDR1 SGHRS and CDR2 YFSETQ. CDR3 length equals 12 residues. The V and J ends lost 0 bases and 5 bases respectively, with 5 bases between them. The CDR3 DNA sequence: TGCGCCAGCAGCTTGGCGGAGACTGAAGCTTTCTTT. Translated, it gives CASSLAETEAFF.

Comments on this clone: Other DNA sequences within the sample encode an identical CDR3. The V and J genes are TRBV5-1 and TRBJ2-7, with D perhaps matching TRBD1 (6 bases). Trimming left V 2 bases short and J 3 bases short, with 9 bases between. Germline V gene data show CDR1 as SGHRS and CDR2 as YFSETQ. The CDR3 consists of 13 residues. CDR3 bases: TGCGCCAGCAGCTTCGGCAGGGGCTACGAGCAGTACTTC. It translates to CASSFGRGYEQYF.

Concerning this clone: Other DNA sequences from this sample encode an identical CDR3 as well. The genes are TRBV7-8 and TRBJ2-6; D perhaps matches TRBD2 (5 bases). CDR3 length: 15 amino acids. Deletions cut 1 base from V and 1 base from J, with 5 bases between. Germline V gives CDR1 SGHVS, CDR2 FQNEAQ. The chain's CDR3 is CASSLGGSGANVLTF. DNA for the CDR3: TGTGCCAGCAGCTTAGGAGGGTCTGGGGCCAACGTCCTGACTTTC.

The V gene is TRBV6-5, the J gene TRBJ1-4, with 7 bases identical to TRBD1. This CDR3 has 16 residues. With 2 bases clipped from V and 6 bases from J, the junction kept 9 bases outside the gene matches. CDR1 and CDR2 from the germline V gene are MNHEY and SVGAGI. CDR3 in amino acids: CASSYLTGYNHEKLFF. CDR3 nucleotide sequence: TGTGCCAGCAGTTACCTGACAGGGTATAATCATGAAAAACTGTTTTTT.

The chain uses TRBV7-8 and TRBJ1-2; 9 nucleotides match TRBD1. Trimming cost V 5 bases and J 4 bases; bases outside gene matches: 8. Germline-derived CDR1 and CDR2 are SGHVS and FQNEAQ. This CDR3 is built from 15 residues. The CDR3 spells CASSPPGTGSYGYTF. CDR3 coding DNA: TGTGCCAGCAGCCCTCCCGGGACAGGGTCCTATGGCTACACCTTC. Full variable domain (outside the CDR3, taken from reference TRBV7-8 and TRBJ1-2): GAGVSQSPRYKVAKRGQDVALRCDPISGHVSLFWYQQALGQGPEFLTYFQNEAQLDKSGLPSDRFFAERPEGSVSTLKIQRTQQEDSAVYLCASSPPGTGSYGYTFGSGTRLTVV.

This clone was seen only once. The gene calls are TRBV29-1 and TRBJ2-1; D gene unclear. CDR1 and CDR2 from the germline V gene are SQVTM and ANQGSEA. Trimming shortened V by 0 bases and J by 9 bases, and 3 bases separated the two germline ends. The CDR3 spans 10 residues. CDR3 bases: TGCAGCGTTGAAGATCGTGAGCAGTTCTTC. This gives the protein CSVEDREQFF.

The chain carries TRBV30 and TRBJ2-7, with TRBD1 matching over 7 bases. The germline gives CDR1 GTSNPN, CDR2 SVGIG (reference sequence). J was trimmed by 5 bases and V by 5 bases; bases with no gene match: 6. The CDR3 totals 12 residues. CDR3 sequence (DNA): TGTGCCTGGGCCCCGACAGGGAACGAGCAGTACTTC. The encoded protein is CAWAPTGNEQYF.

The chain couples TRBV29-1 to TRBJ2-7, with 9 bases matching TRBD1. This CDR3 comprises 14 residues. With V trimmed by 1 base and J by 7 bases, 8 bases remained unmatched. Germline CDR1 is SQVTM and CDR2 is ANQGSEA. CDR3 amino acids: CSVEGTGASGEQYF. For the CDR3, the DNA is TGCAGCGTTGAAGGGACAGGGGCCTCTGGGGAGCAGTACTTC.

The CDR3 sequence is CASSLAPVETGSSYEQYF. CDR3 DNA sequence: TGCGCCAGCAGCTTGGCCCCCGTGGAGACAGGTTCCTCCTACGAGCAGTACTTC. The chain couples TRBV5-1 to TRBJ2-7, with D possibly being TRBD1 (6 bases). V lost 0 bases to trimming and J lost 0 bases, with 19 bases between them. Germline CDR1 and CDR2: SGHRS and YFSETQ. The CDR3 contains 18 residues. Based on the CDR3 plus reference TRBV5-1 and TRBJ2-7, the full variable domain is KAGVTQTPRYLIKTRGQQVTLSCSPISGHRSVSWYQQTPGQGLQFLFEYFSETQRNKGNFPGRFSGRQFSNSRSEMNVSTLELGDSALYLCASSLAPVETGSSYEQYFGPGTRLTVT.

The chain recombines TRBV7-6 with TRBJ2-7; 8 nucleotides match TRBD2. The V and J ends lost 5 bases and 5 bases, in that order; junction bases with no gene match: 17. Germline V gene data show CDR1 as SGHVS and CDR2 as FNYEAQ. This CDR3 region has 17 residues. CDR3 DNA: TGTGCCAGCAGCCTCCTCGCAACGGGAGGGCGAGGAAACGAGCAGTACTTC. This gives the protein CASSLLATGGRGNEQYF.

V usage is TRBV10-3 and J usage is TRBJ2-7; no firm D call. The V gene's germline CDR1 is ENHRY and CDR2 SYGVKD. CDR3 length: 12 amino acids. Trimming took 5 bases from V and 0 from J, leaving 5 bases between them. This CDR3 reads CAISLDSYEQYF. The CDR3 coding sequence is TGTGCCATCAGTTTAGACTCCTACGAGCAGTACTTC.

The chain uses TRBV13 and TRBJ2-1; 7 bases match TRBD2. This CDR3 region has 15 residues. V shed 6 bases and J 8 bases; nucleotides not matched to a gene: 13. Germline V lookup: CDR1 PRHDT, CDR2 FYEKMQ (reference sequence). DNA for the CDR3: TGTGCCAGCAGGCCGACTAGCTTTAGGTTCGATGAGCAGTTCTTC. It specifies CASRPTSFRFDEQFF.

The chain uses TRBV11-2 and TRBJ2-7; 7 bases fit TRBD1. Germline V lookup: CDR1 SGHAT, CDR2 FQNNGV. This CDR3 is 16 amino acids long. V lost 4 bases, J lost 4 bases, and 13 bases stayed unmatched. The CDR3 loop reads CASSSTLTGSQYEQYF. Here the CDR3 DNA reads TGTGCCAGCAGCTCTACCCTGACAGGGTCACAATACGAGCAGTACTTC.

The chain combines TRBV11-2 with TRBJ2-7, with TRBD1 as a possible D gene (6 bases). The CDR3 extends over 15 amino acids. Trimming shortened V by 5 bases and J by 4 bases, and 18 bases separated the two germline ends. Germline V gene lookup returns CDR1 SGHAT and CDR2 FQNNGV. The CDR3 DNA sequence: TGTGCCAGCAGCCCCAGGTTACAGGGTGGATACGAGCAGTACTTC. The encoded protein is CASSPRLQGGYEQYF.

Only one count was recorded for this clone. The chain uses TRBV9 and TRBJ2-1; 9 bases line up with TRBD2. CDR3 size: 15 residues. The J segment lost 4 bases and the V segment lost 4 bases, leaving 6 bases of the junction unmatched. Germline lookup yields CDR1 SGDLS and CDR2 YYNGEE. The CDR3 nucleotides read TGTGCCAGCAGCCCGACTAGCGGATTTTACAATGAGCAGTTCTTC. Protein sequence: CASSPTSGFYNEQFF.

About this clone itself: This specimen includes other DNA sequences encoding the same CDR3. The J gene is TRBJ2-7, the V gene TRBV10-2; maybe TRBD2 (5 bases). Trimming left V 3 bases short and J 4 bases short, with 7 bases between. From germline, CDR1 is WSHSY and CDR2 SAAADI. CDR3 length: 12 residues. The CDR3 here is CASSESGYEQYF. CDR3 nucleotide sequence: TGCGCCAGCAGTGAATCGGGGTACGAGCAGTACTTC.

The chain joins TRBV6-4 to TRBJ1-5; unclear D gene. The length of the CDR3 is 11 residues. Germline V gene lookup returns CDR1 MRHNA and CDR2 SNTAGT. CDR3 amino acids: CAAGGRQPQHF. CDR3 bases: TGTGCAGCAGGAGGTCGTCAGCCCCAGCATTTT.

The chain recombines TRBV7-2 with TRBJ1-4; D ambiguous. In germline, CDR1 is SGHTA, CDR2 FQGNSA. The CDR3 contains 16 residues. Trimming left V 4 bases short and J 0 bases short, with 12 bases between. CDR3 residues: CASSSYSFTTNEKLFF. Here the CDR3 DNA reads TGTGCCAGCAGCTCCTACAGTTTTACAACTAATGAAAAACTGTTTTTT.

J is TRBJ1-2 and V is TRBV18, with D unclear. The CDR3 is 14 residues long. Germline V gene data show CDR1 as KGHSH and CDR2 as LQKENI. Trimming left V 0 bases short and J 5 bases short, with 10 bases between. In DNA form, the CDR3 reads TGTGCCAGCTCACCACCGCTTCAAGGGTATGGCTACACCTTC. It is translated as CASSPPLQGYGYTF.

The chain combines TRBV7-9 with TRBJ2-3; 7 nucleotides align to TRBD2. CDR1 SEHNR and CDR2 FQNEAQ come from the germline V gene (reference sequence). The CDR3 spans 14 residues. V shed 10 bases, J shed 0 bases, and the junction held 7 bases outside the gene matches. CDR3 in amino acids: CAIQGSGSTDTQYF. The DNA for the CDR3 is TGTGCCATCCAGGGTAGCGGGAGCACAGATACGCAGTATTTT.

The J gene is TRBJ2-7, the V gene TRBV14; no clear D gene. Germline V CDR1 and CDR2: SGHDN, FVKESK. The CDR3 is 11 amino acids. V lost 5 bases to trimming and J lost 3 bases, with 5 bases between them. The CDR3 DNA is TGTGCCAGCAGCAACTACTACGAGCAGTACTTC. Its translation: CASSNYYEQYF.

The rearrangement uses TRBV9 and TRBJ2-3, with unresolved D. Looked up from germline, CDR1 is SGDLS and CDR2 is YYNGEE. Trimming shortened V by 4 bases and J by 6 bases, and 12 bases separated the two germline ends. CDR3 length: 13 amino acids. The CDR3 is CASSPRLTDTQYF. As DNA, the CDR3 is TGTGCCAGCAGCCCTCGCCTCACCGATACGCAGTATTTT.

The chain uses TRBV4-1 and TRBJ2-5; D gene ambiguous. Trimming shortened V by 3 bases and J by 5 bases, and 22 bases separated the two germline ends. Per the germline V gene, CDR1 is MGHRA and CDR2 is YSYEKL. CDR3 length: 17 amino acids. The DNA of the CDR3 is TGCGCCAGCAGCCACTCGGAAGCACCCGGAATTGGGGAGACCCAGTACTTC. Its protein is CASSHSEAPGIGETQYF.

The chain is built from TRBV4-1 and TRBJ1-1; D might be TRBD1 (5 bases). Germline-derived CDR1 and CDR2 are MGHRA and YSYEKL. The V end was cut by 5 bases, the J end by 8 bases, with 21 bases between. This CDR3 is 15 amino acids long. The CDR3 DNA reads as TGCGCCAGCAGCGGTAGCAGCAGGGTAACAACAGAAGCTTTCTTT. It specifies CASSGSSRVTTEAFF.

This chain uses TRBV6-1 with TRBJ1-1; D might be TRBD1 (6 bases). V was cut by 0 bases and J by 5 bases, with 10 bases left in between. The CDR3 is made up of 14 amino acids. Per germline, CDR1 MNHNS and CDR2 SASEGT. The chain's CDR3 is CASSEAHRETEAFF. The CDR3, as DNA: TGTGCCAGCAGTGAAGCCCACAGGGAGACTGAAGCTTTCTTT.

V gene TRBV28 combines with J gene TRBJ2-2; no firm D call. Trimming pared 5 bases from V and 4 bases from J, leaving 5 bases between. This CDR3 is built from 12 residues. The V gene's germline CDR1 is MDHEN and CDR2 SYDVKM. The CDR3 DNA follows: TGTGCCAGCAGTCCGGGCACCGGGGAGCTGTTTTTT. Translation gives CASSPGTGELFF.